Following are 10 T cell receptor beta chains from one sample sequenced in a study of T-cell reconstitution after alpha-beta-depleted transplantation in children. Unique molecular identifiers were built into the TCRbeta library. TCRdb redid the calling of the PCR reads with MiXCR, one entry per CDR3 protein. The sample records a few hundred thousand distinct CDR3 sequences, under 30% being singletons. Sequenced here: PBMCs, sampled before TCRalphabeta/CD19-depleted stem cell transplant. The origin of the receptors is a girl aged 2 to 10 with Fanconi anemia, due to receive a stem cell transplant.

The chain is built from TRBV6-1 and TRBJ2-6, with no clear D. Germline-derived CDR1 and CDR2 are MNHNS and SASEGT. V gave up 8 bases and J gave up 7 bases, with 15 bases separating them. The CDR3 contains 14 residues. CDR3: CASDMLRVANVLTF. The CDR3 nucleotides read TGTGCCAGCGACATGCTCCGCGTTGCCAACGTCCTGACTTTC.

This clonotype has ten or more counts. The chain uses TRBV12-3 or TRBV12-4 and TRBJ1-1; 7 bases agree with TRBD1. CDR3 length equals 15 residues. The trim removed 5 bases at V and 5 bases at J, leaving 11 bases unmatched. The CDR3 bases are TGTGCCAGCAGTCCTCGACAGGGAAGAGGGACTGAAGCTTTCTTT. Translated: CASSPRQGRGTEAFF.

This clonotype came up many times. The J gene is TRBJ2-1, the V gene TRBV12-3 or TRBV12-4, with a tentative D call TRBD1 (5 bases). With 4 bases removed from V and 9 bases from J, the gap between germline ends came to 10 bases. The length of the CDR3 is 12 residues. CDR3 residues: CASSWGGFEQFF. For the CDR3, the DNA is TGTGCCAGCAGTTGGGGCGGTTTTGAGCAGTTCTTC.

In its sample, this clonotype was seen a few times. For the CDR3, the DNA is TGCGCCAGCAGCTTGACCCCCGGGGCTAGATACGAGCAGTACTTC. Translated, it gives CASSLTPGARYEQYF. The chain combines TRBV5-1 with TRBJ2-7; D possibly uses TRBD1 or TRBD2 (5 bases each). With 1 base removed from V and 4 bases from J, the gap between germline ends came to 15 bases. CDR3 length: 15 residues. Germline-derived CDR1 and CDR2 are SGHRS and YFSETQ.

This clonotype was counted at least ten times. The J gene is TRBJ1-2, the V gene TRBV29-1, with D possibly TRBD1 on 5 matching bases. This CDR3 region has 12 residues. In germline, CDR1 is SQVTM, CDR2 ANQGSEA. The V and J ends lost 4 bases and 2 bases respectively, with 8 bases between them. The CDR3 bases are TGCAGCGTTGGGGGCGGGAACTATGGCTACACCTTC. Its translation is CSVGGGNYGYTF.

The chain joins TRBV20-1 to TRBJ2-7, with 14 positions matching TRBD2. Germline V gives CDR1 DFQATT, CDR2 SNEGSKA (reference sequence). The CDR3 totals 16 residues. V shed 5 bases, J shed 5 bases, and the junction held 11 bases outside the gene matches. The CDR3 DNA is TGCAGTGCTTCGATTCTGGGACTAGCGGGAGACGACGAGCAGTACTTC. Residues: CSASILGLAGDDEQYF.

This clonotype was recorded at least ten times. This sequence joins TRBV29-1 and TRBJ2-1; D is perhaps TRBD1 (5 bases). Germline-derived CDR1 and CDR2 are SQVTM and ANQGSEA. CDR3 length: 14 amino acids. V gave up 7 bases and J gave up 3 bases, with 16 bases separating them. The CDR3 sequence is CSAWGTLLYNEQFF. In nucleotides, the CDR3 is TGCAGCGCGTGGGGCACCCTTCTCTACAATGAGCAGTTCTTC.

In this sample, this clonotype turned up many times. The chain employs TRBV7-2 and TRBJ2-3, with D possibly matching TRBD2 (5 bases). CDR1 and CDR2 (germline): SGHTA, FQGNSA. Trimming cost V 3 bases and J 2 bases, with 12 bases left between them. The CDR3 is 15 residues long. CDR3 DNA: TGTGCCAGCAGCTTCGCGGGCTTAGCCACAGATACGCAGTATTTT. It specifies CASSFAGLATDTQYF.

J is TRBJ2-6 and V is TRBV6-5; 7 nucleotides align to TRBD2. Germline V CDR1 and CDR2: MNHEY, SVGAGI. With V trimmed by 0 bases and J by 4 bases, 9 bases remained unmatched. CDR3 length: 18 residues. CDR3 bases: TGTGCCAGCAGTTACTCGAGGGTAGCGGGTGGCGGGGCCAACGTCCTGACTTTC. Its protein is CASSYSRVAGGGANVLTF.

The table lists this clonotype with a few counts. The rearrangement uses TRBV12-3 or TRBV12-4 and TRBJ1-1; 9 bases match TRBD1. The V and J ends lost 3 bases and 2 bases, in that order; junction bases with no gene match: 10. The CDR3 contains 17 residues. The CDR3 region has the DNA TGTGCCAGCAGTTTTCCCCGGACAGGGGCTATTAACACTGAAGCTTTCTTT. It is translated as CASSFPRTGAINTEAFF.